This T cell receptor (beta chain) was identified during a study of vaccination effects on CD4 cells after COVID-19. Study summary: BNT162b2 vaccine or mRNA-1273 vaccine was given to participants in two doses.

Before sequencing, viral peptide pools were used by the ViraFEST assay to expand antigen-specific CD4+ T cells. Isolation of CD4+ T cells took place after around 10 days of culture. Infection with SARS-CoV-2 occurred in the person between March and December 2020, and PCR confirmed it. The data were produced by immunoSEQ multiplex PCR, yet TCRdb's version contains in-frame clones alone and is incomplete. The sample has tens of thousands of clones, about 77% seen once. With V trimmed by 5 bases and J by 5 bases, 8 bases remained unmatched. CDR1 and CDR2 (germline): SGHTA, FQGNSA. The CDR3 contains 15 residues. As to this clone: The antigen is undetermined.

The gene calls are TRBV7-2 and TRBJ2-2; TRBD2 matches at 7 bases. The source is a human donor who had a prior SARS-CoV-2 infection. The starting material was CD4+ T cells from PBMCs cultured with HIV peptides, obtained before COVID-19 vaccination. Subset noted: HIV-1 Nef peptide pool negative control/reference culture. The CDR3 DNA reads TGTGCCAGCAGCGCAACGGGAGGTGAAACCGGGGAGCTGTTTTTT. This sequence encodes CASSATGGETGELFF.